Described below is a single T cell receptor beta chain sequence and its context. What it binds is not known. Germline V gene lookup returns CDR1 SNHLY and CDR2 FYNNEI. The CDR3 consists of 14 residues. After removal of 6 bases from V and 3 bases from J, the junction contained 5 bases not matched to a gene. There was relapse after autologous stem cell transplantation in every patient, and there was variation in brentuximab vedotin exposure. Assay used: immunoSEQ multiplex PCR; TCRdb lists only in-frame clones, some missing. The profile shows more than 45,000 clones, roughly 66% of them singletons. The record originates from a study of PD-1 blockade in classical Hodgkin lymphoma. General study findings and limits: Partial responders and progressors had significantly lower baseline TCR diversity. TCR diversity at baseline was reported to be reduced in newly diagnosed patients relative to healthy donors. Whereas CD4+ TCR diversity had risen significantly by C4D1, CD8+ TCR diversity had not. Repertoire differences have undefined causes, possibly disease activity or prior therapy.

The input for sequencing was peripheral blood mononuclear cells (PBMCs), taken before the second cycle of nivolumab. The source of this sequence is a human donor with classical Hodgkin lymphoma. This chain connects TRBV2 to TRBJ2-3; 8 nucleotides align to TRBD1. In DNA form, the CDR3 reads TGTGCCAGCAGAACAGGGGGGACGACAGATACGCAGTATTTT. Protein: CASRTGGTTDTQYF.